The subject of this entry is one TCR beta chain. Its target is unknown. The data stem from a study of T-cell memory formation after mild COVID-19. Study outcomes and limitations: A balance of CD4 and CD8 characterized clones contracting day 15 to 85, whereas later expanders leaned CD4+.

Barcoded TCR alpha and TCR beta cDNA libraries with UMIs came from 5'RACE using constant-segment primers. From the 5' RACE reads, TCRdb called clonotypes with MiXCR, one entry per CDR3 protein. The sample carries over 300,000 distinct CDR3 sequences, around 20% recorded once. The CDR3 extends over 16 amino acids. Trimming shortened V by 4 bases and J by 4 bases, and 18 bases separated the two germline ends. Germline V gene lookup returns CDR1 SGDLS and CDR2 YYNGEE. Material for sequencing was PBMCs or a T cell subset sorted from them (not recorded which). The chain is built from TRBV9 and TRBJ2-1; D may be TRBD1 or TRBD2 (5 bases each). The TCR comes from a young man who had mild COVID-19 (a few samples of this study predate the infection). Cell type and time point are not known. The DNA for the CDR3 is TGTGCCAGCAGCCCAAGGGACGGGGCCGCTTACAATGAGCAGTTCTTC. Its protein is CASSPRDGAAYNEQFF. Drawing the rest from reference TRBV9 and TRBJ2-1, the complete variable domain is DSGVTQTPKHLITATGQRVTLRCSPRSGDLSVYWYQQSLDQGLQFLIQYYNGEERAKGNILERFSAQQFPDLHSELNLSSLELGDSALYFCASSPRDGAAYNEQFFGPGTRLTVL.